These T cell receptor beta chains were read from a single sample in a study of T cells and Merkel cell carcinoma outcomes. The method was immunoSEQ multiplex PCR; TCRdb's version includes in-frame clones alone and lacks a portion of them. The sample records 3,100 or so clones, over 60% being singletons. The specimen sequenced was tumor tissue from Merkel cell carcinoma. These receptors all stem from a human donor with Merkel cell carcinoma. CDR3s include the opening cysteine and the closing phenylalanine or tryptophan. Each record gives: V gene, J gene, CDR3 protein.

>TRBV5-1|TRBJ2-2
CASSWTQGHTGELFF
>TRBV4-3|TRBJ2-6
CASSPTRTAGANVLTF
>TRBV2|TRBJ1-4
CASRADLQDQNEKLFF
>TRBV6-1|TRBJ2-2
CASRDFYTGELFF
>TRBV5-1|TRBJ2-7
CASSANKPGNEQYF
>TRBV9|TRBJ2-1
CASSVAGTTYYNEQFF
>TRBV11-2|TRBJ2-2
CASSRGNTGELFF
>TRBV7-2|TRBJ1-6
CASSFKTSNSPLHF
>TRBV18|TRBJ2-7
CASSPGQGSFTYEQYF
>TRBV6-5|TRBJ1-5
CASSQFGQPQHF
>TRBV2|TRBJ1-6
CASNLDRVGSPLHF
>TRBV6-6|TRBJ1-6
CASSSDRFSYNSPLHF
>TRBV5-1|TRBJ1-2
CASSLATGGENGYTF
>TRBV15|TRBJ1-3
CATSRDRTRNTIYF
>TRBV28|TRBJ1-2
CASSWGQGAGGYTF
>TRBV6-5|TRBJ1-6
CASSSGTGSNSPLHF
>TRBV6-4|TRBJ1-1
CASRWTGGTEAFF
>TRBV4-1|TRBJ1-5
CASSRGQGSDQPQHF
>TRBV2|TRBJ2-7
CASSVQGTSYEQYF
>TRBV27|TRBJ1-6
CASSLLSDIRISPLHF
>TRBV4-2|TRBJ2-5
CASSQDHSGDYQETQYF
>TRBV9|TRBJ1-5
CASSVGTGPQPQHF
>TRBV7-9|TRBJ1-1
CASSLAGANTEAFF
>TRBV5-4|TRBJ2-5
CASSLDWGETQYF
>TRBV29-1|TRBJ2-7
CSVQEHLGAYEQYF
>TRBV5-1|TRBJ1-1
CASSAVGQGNTEAFF
>TRBV5-8|TRBJ1-2
CASSDYYGYTF
>TRBV10-3|TRBJ2-7
CATVGQGSYEQYF
>TRBV6-5|TRBJ2-1
CASSYSSYNEQFF
>TRBV6-1|TRBJ1-6
CASSEKGNSPLHF
>TRBV6-5|TRBJ2-7
CASSYRGTGEFEQYF
>TRBV7-2|TRBJ2-3
CASSPAWGGAADTQYF
>TRBV18|TRBJ1-2
CASSRGGRPSDGYTF
>TRBV27|TRBJ2-1
CASRGTSGGAWLGQFF
>TRBV14|TRBJ2-6
CASSHGGYSGANVLTF
>TRBV6-5|TRBJ1-6
CASKDRSYSPLHF
>TRBV5-8|TRBJ1-5
CASSLVTGQPQHF
>TRBV7-9|TRBJ2-1
CASSDVTGGGNNEQFF
>TRBV28|TRBJ2-3
CASSSPTSFTDTQYF
>TRBV25-1|TRBJ1-4
CASSDSGRGTNEKLFF
>TRBV5-1|TRBJ2-3
CASSFSDSTDTQYF
>TRBV7-6|TRBJ1-6
CASSADGSYSPLHF
>TRBV9|TRBJ2-2
CASSVEGVGVSSNPGELFF
>TRBV2|TRBJ2-1
CASSDLGVSYNEQFF
>TRBV9|TRBJ1-6
CASSVASGGYGSPLHF
>TRBV7-9|TRBJ1-5
CASSKDVAGVFQPQHF
>TRBV4-2|TRBJ2-1
CASSQGFGGNEQFF
>TRBV13|TRBJ2-1
CASSLLASWNEQFF
>TRBV18|TRBJ1-1
CASSLNTEAFF
>TRBV7-9|TRBJ1-4
CASSLTGGGEKLFF
>TRBV28|TRBJ1-3
CASNPTGLGNTIYF
>TRBV29-1|TRBJ1-2
CSVTTGVTTNTF
>TRBV29-1|TRBJ2-7
CSVVPTGVYEQYF
>TRBV6-1|TRBJ2-5
CASSVQRGTGETQYF